This is a list of T cell receptor beta chains from one sample in a study of cytomegalovirus exposure and HLA in healthy donors. Clones were sequenced by immunoSEQ multiplex PCR, and TCRdb holds only the in-frame ones, with some missing. The top ten clones hold approximately 3% of a sample with 150,000 to 200,000 clones, over 65% of them seen once. Source material: PBMCs. Receptors originate from a middle-aged woman in good health and CMV-seronegative. The CDR3 runs from the conserved cysteine through the conserved F or W. The D gene is left open where the match is weak. Not every row has a clone size; where given, it reads once, few, many or a size class.

DNA | CDR3 | size | V | D | J
TGTGCCAGTAGATCCCCAGGGCGAAAAGACAGGGAAAAACTGTTTTTT | CASRSPGRKDREKLFF | - | TRBV19 | - | TRBJ1-4
TGCGCCAGCAGCTCGAACAGGAGGGGTGCAGATACGCAGTATTTT | CASSSNRRGADTQYF | - | TRBV5-1 | - | TRBJ2-3
TGTGCCAGCAGCTCCGGGACAGGGTATGACGAGCAGTACTTC | CASSSGTGYDEQYF | - | TRBV5-6 | TRBD1 | TRBJ2-7
TGTGCCAGCAGTCAACGAATGAGCTCTGGAAACACCATATATTTT | CASSQRMSSGNTIYF | - | TRBV6-5 | - | TRBJ1-3
TGTGCCAGCACCATACAGGGGAACCAAGAGACCCAGTACTTC | CASTIQGNQETQYF | - | TRBV6-6 | TRBD1 | TRBJ2-5
TGTGCCAGCAGCTGGACAGGGGAAGAGACCCAGTACTTC | CASSWTGEETQYF | - | TRBV6-6 | TRBD1 | TRBJ2-5
TGTGCCAGCAGCCCTATGGGGCAGGGGCCCTACGAGCAGTACTTC | CASSPMGQGPYEQYF | - | TRBV21-1 | - | TRBJ2-7
TGTGCCAGCAGTCGTTCTGTGGGGGGATACCAAGAGACCCAGTACTTC | CASSRSVGGYQETQYF | - | TRBV6-6 | - | TRBJ2-5
TGTGCCAGCAGTTCCATAGGGACAGGGGGCGCGGCTACTGAAGCTTTCTTT | CASSSIGTGGAATEAFF | - | TRBV28 | TRBD1 | TRBJ1-1
TGTGCCAGTAGTATGGTGACAGGGGGAGAGACCCAGTACTTC | CASSMVTGGETQYF | - | TRBV19 | TRBD1 | TRBJ2-5
TGCGCCAGCAGCTTGGCGGGCAGGGTGGACTATGGCTACACCTTC | CASSLAGRVDYGYTF | - | TRBV5-1 | - | TRBJ1-2
TGTGCCAGCAGCCAATGGGGGCGCGTGGAAGAGACCCAGTACTTC | CASSQWGRVEETQYF | - | TRBV14 | - | TRBJ2-5
TGTGCCAGCATCTCCCACCCCCTTGCGTTAATGAACACTGAAGCTTTCTTT | CASISHPLALMNTEAFF | - | TRBV11-2 | - | TRBJ1-1
TGTGCCAGTAGTATGGGAGTTCAGGACCAAGAGACCCAGTACTTC | CASSMGVQDQETQYF | - | TRBV19 | - | TRBJ2-5
TGTGCCAGCTCACCAGTACCCGAACGAAGGGGTTACGAGCAGTACTTC | CASSPVPERRGYEQYF | - | TRBV18 | - | TRBJ2-7
TGTGCCAGCTCACCCGGGGGAAATCAGCCCCAGCATTTT | CASSPGGNQPQHF | few | TRBV18 | - | TRBJ1-5
TGTGCCAGAAGCTTCCGTCTAGCGGGGGTCTGGGAGCAGTACTTC | CARSFRLAGVWEQYF | - | TRBV5-3 | TRBD2 | TRBJ2-7
TGTGCCAGCAGTGAGCTTCCAGGGTTAAATTATGAAGCTTTCTTT | CASSELPGLNYEAFF | - | TRBV6-1 | - | TRBJ1-1
TGTGCCAGCAGCTCACTAGATCAGCCCCAGCATTTT | CASSSLDQPQHF | - | TRBV13 | - | TRBJ1-5
TGTGCCAGCAGCCTGACCGCGGGACTAGCGGGGCCAAATGAGCAGTTCTTC | CASSLTAGLAGPNEQFF | few | TRBV7-2 | TRBD2 | TRBJ2-1
TGCGCCAGCAGCTTGGAGGTGGGGGGCACTGAAGCTTTCTTT | CASSLEVGGTEAFF | - | TRBV5-1 | - | TRBJ1-1
TGTGCCAGCCGGACGGGAGGGAACACCGGGGAGCTGTTTTTT | CASRTGGNTGELFF | - | TRBV28 | TRBD2 | TRBJ2-2
TGCGCCAGCAGCCCGGGACTAGCGGGGGCCTCATACAATGAGCAGTTCTTC | CASSPGLAGASYNEQFF | - | TRBV5-1 | TRBD2 | TRBJ2-1
TGTGCCAGCAGTCGTCCCGGGACAGGGAAGAGGGGCTACACCTTC | CASSRPGTGKRGYTF | - | TRBV28 | TRBD1 | TRBJ1-2
TGCGCCAGCAGCCTCTCTCAGGCTATCTCCTACAATGAGCAGTTCTTC | CASSLSQAISYNEQFF | few | TRBV5-1 | - | TRBJ2-1
TGTGCCAGCAGCTTAGGGGGGGCAGATACGCAGTATTTT | CASSLGGADTQYF | - | TRBV7-2 | - | TRBJ2-3
TGTGCCAGCAGCTTGAGAGGGTTGGGCACTGAAGCTTTCTTT | CASSLRGLGTEAFF | many | TRBV5-8 | - | TRBJ1-1
TGCAGCGTCCCCAAAGGGGGAGGGAGAGAAGAGACCCAGTACTTC | CSVPKGGGREETQYF | - | TRBV29-1 | - | TRBJ2-5
TGTGCCAGCATCCCCGGGCCTAGCGGGGGGACAGATACGCAGTATTTT | CASIPGPSGGTDTQYF | - | TRBV6-6 | TRBD2 | TRBJ2-3
TGTGCCAGCACGGGACAGGGATACAATGAGCAGTTCTTC | CASTGQGYNEQFF | - | TRBV2 | TRBD1 | TRBJ2-1
TGTGCCAGCAGCTTAGCCAGGGTCCCCTACGAGCAGTACTTC | CASSLARVPYEQYF | - | TRBV7-9 | - | TRBJ2-7
TGTGCCAGCAGTTTGCCAGGGCAAACCTACGAGCAGTACTTC | CASSLPGQTYEQYF | - | TRBV28 | - | TRBJ2-7
TGTGCCAGCAGTTACGAACTTAAGTCTACTGAAGCTTTCTTT | CASSYELKSTEAFF | - | TRBV6-6 | - | TRBJ1-1
TGTGCCAGCAGGCTCAGGGGGCTCCTTGAGACCCAGTACTTC | CASRLRGLLETQYF | - | TRBV6-5 | TRBD1 | TRBJ2-5
TGTGCCAGTAGCTTCGGGGGGGCTGGCGAGCAGTACTTC | CASSFGGAGEQYF | - | TRBV19 | TRBD2 | TRBJ2-7
TGCAGCGCACCACTAGCGGGGGGGCCTATCACAGATACGCAGTATTTT | CSAPLAGGPITDTQYF | few | TRBV29-1 | TRBD2 | TRBJ2-3
TGTGCCAGCAGCGGGTGGACTGGCAATGAGCAGTTCTTC | CASSGWTGNEQFF | - | TRBV7-9 | - | TRBJ2-1
TGTGCCAGCAGCGGTAGTTTGGGACAGGTAAACACTGAAGCTTTCTTT | CASSGSLGQVNTEAFF | - | TRBV5-4 | TRBD1 | TRBJ1-1
TGTGCCAGCAGTGCATGTAGACAGGGACTGAGAGATGTTAGCAATCAGCCCCAGCATTTT | CASSACRQGLRDVSNQPQHF | - | TRBV6-4 | TRBD1 | TRBJ1-5
TGTGCCAGCAGCACACAGACACCCGTAGAGTCTGAAGCTTTCTTT | CASSTQTPVESEAFF | once | TRBV9 | - | TRBJ1-1
TGCGCCAGCAGTGGTGGACAGAACACTGAAGCTTTCTTT | CASSGGQNTEAFF | - | TRBV10-1 | - | TRBJ1-1
TGCGCCAGCAGCGCTGGTACAGGGGGGTACGAGCAGTACTTC | CASSAGTGGYEQYF | - | TRBV5-1 | TRBD1 | TRBJ2-7
TGTGCCAGCAGCAAAGGGCAGGGGGCTAATTCACCCCTCCACTTT | CASSKGQGANSPLHF | - | TRBV21-1 | - | TRBJ1-6
TGTGCCAGCTCACGGGACACCGATCAGCCCCAGCATTTT | CASSRDTDQPQHF | - | TRBV18 | - | TRBJ1-5
TGCGCCAGCAGCCAACATCCCCTAGCGGGGGGGAGCTCCTACAATGAGCAGTTCTTC | CASSQHPLAGGSSYNEQFF | few | TRBV4-1 | TRBD2 | TRBJ2-1
TGTGCCAGCAGTCGACAGGTCACCGGGGAGCTGTTTTTT | CASSRQVTGELFF | - | TRBV6-5 | - | TRBJ2-2
TGTGCCAGCAGCCCCCACAACAGCGGTGGGGCCAACGTCCTGACTTTC | CASSPHNSGGANVLTF | few | TRBV4-2 | - | TRBJ2-6
TGTGCCAGCTCACCACAGCACAGGGGGTCCGGAAACACCATATATTTT | CASSPQHRGSGNTIYF | - | TRBV18 | TRBD1 | TRBJ1-3
TGTGCCAGCAACAACGGGGACAGGGTTCACGAGCAGTACTTC | CASNNGDRVHEQYF | - | TRBV5-6 | TRBD1 | TRBJ2-7
TGTGCCAGCAGTGAAGCTGGGGCTAGCGGGGGGAATGAGCAGTTCTTC | CASSEAGASGGNEQFF | - | TRBV25-1 | TRBD2 | TRBJ2-1
TGTGCCAGTAGGGGGGGTTTAGGGTGGGAACACACAAAACCTGAAGCTTTCTTT | CASRGGLGWEHTKPEAFF | - | TRBV19 | - | TRBJ1-1
TGCGCCAGCAGCCGGACTTCGTCTGGGGCCAACGTCCTGACTTTC | CASSRTSSGANVLTF | - | TRBV5-6 | - | TRBJ2-6
TGTGCCAGCAGCATGACAGTCTCTGGAAACACCATATATTTT | CASSMTVSGNTIYF | - | TRBV7-9 | - | TRBJ1-3